This entry lists 8 T cell receptor beta chains sequenced from one sample in a study of shared clonotypes between healthy human individuals. Generated by immunoSEQ multiplex PCR, the TCRdb table keeps only in-frame clones and is missing some. The repertoire holds about 2.4 million clones, with roughly 93% as singletons. The source material was naive CD4+ T cells from PBMCs. Subset here: CD45RA+ positively selected. These receptor sequences come from a man younger than 35 in good health. Some clones in this sample may be carry-over from other donors' samples.

A note on this clone: Different DNA sequences within this sample yield the same CDR3. The chain uses TRBV5-1 and TRBJ2-3; 7 bases align to TRBD2. J lost 3 bases, V lost 3 bases, and 4 bases had no gene match. Germline V gene data show CDR1 as SGHRS and CDR2 as YFSETQ. This CDR3 comprises 14 residues. The CDR3 region has the DNA TGCGCCAGCAGCTCGGCGGGAGCAACAGATACGCAGTATTTT. Its protein product is CASSSAGATDTQYF.

This chain uses TRBV11-3 with TRBJ1-5; the D is unclear. CDR3 length: 15 residues. With 6 bases removed from V and 0 bases from J, the gap between germline ends came to 12 bases. From germline, CDR1 is SGHNT and CDR2 YENEEA. Here the CDR3 reads CASRPSPDSNQPQHF. For the CDR3, the DNA is TGTGCCAGCAGACCGAGTCCGGATAGCAATCAGCCCCAGCATTTT.

The chain carries TRBV9 and TRBJ2-5; no definite D call. Per germline, CDR1 SGDLS and CDR2 YYNGEE. This CDR3 is built from 14 residues. The V gene lost 7 bases and the J gene lost 1 base, with 14 bases spanning the gap. CDR3 loop: CASQGSSAQETQYF. CDR3 nucleotide sequence: TGTGCCAGCCAAGGGTCCAGCGCCCAAGAGACCCAGTACTTC.

This rearrangement joins TRBV19 to TRBJ2-7; no clear D gene. Germline V CDR1 and CDR2: LNHDA, SQIVND (reference sequence). The CDR3 is 15 residues long. Trimming shortened V by 3 bases and J by 2 bases, and 14 bases separated the two germline ends. The DNA of the CDR3 is TGTGCCAGTAGTATTGCCCTCACCGCTCCCTACGAGCAGTACTTC. Protein sequence: CASSIALTAPYEQYF. The whole variable domain, filled in from reference TRBV19 and TRBJ2-7, reads DGGITQSPKYLFRKEGQNVTLSCEQNLNHDAMYWYRQDPGQGLRLIYYSQIVNDFQKGDIAEGYSVSREKKESFPLTVTSAQKNPTAFYLCASSIALTAPYEQYFGPGTRLTVT.

This chain connects TRBV30 to TRBJ2-1; the D gene is possibly TRBD2 (6 bases). CDR1 and CDR2 from the germline V gene are GTSNPN and SVGIG (reference sequence). The V end lost 7 bases, the J end lost 0 bases, and 13 bases lay between the germline ends. CDR3 length equals 14 residues. The CDR3 sequence is CASTWDFSYNEQFF. CDR3 DNA: TGTGCCTCAACGTGGGACTTCTCCTACAATGAGCAGTTCTTC.

The rearrangement uses TRBV28 and TRBJ2-5, with unresolved D. V lost 6 bases and J 2 bases, leaving 10 bases between the germline ends. The CDR3 is made up of 13 amino acids. Per germline, CDR1 MDHEN and CDR2 SYDVKM. The CDR3 loop is CASRQGRQETQYF. CDR3 DNA: TGTGCCAGCAGACAAGGACGGCAAGAGACCCAGTACTTC.

CDR3 in DNA: TGCGCCAGCAGCCCGGACCCAACTACCTACGAGCAGTACTTC. Its translation is CASSPDPTTYEQYF. The chain carries TRBV5-1 and TRBJ2-7, with no clear D. Germline V CDR1 and CDR2: SGHRS, YFSETQ. V was shortened by 4 bases and J by 2 bases, with 13 bases between the two germline ends. This CDR3 region has 14 residues. Variable domain in full (rest from reference TRBV5-1 and TRBJ2-7): KAGVTQTPRYLIKTRGQQVTLSCSPISGHRSVSWYQQTPGQGLQFLFEYFSETQRNKGNFPGRFSGRQFSNSRSEMNVSTLELGDSALYLCASSPDPTTYEQYFGPGTRLTVT.

As for this clone: Other DNA sequences within the sample encode an identical CDR3. The chain employs TRBV11-3 and TRBJ2-7; D call uncertain. Germline CDR1 SGHNT, CDR2 YENEEA. Between the trimmed V and J ends, which lost 1 base and 2 bases, there was a span of 6 bases. This CDR3 spans 13 amino acids. In DNA form, the CDR3 reads TGTGCCAGCAGCTTAGGATTCGCCTACGAGCAGTACTTC. This translates into CASSLGFAYEQYF.